This T cell receptor beta chain appears in the sequencing data of a study of blood T cell repertoires in COVID-19. Data came from immunoSEQ multiplex PCR; TCRdb stores just in-frame clones and leaves some out. Among 200,000 or so clones listed, roughly 85% were seen once. The sequenced sample consisted of PBMCs or T cells enriched from blood (not recorded which). This clonotype originated in a woman in her thirties or forties with acute COVID-19.

The CDR3: CASRAAGTSGRGEQFF. CDR3 coding DNA: TGTGCCAGCAGAGCTGCCGGGACTAGCGGGAGGGGAGAGCAGTTCTTC. The V gene is TRBV3-1 (or the pseudogene TRBV3-2), the J gene TRBJ2-1; 16 bases are a match to TRBD2. From germline, CDR1 is LGHDT and CDR2 YNNKEL (reference sequence). The CDR3 contains 16 residues. The junction had 9 bases not matched to a gene; V was cut back by 6 bases and J by 10 bases.